The text below deals with one T cell receptor (beta chain). No cognate antigen has been identified for it. Nothing much larger sits one base from this clone, and base qualities are not available. This entry is derived from a study (dated by TCRdb to about 2015). About the investigation overall: The study set out to test whether tumor-infiltrating Tregs in breast cancer get recruited from blood Tregs or are instead converted in situ from other CD4+ T cell subsets.

CDR1 and CDR2, per the germline V gene, are LGHNA and YNFKEQ. V lost 5 bases and J lost 0 bases; the stretch between them is 14 bases long. The CDR3 sequence holds 16 residues, the cysteine and phenylalanine included. Only CDR3 DNA is held: 48 bases, read in frame from base 1. Amplification of full-length TCR variable regions was done by 5' RACE PCR using constant-region reverse primers, and this step was followed by semi-nested PCR with Nested Universal Primer A. Using the ReliaPrep RNA Cell Miniprep System, total RNA was extracted, and the SMARTer RACE 5'/3' Kit was then used to reverse transcribe the RNA into 5'RACE-ready cDNA. Full-length TCR alpha and beta libraries were barcoded with multiplex adaptors and sequenced on an Illumina MiSeq. From the authors' description of their analysis: For each of nine subset-tissue groups, sequencing data from the five patients were pooled, and the groups were compared by unsupervised clustering of TCR gene usage. The Morisita-Horn index was used to calculate repertoire similarity, with shared sequences weighted according to their contribution to each repertoire. TCRdb reran the public reads through fastp at Q25 and MiXCR, keeping productive beta chains. Entries are consolidated by CDR3 protein sequence, retaining the most common genes and DNA. These V and J calls are TCRdb output, not the study's own analysis. The sample records tens of thousands of distinct CDR3 sequences, approximately 30% of which are singletons. The top ten constitute about 3.8% of the sample.

The paper's findings and limits, for the study overall: Rather than covering whole repertoires, validation in the larger cohort was restricted to a single TCR beta V-J rearrangement. The greatest overlap of tumor-infiltrating Treg TCR alpha and beta sequences was with tumor naive CD4+ T cells, followed next by blood naive CD4+ T cells. In terms of TCR gene usage, tumor memory CD4+ T cells clustered together with blood and lymph node memory CD4+ cells, as well as with lymph node naive CD4+ cells.

CD4+CD45RO+CD25- cells were isolated as memory CD4+ T cells. Tregs, naive and memory CD4+ T cells from tumor, blood and ipsilateral draining lymph nodes of five breast cancer patients underwent full-length TCR alpha and beta sequencing. Tumor tissue and lymph nodes from ipsilateral axillary dissection were perfused with PBS, minced and digested with collagenase I and hyaluronidase. FACS confirmed that the sorted cell populations were more than 90% pure. The sample comprised tumor-infiltrating memory CD4+ T cells sorted from the breast tumor. The meaning of the sample's cell subset or site label: memory CD4+ T cells, CD4+CD45RO+CD25-. The receptor chain draws on TRBV4-2 and TRBJ2-1, with the D gene not confidently named. The sequence came from a female donor with breast cancer. CDR3 loop: CASSSLSRTSYNEQFF. The DNA sequence is TGTGCCAGCAGCTCACTAAGCAGGACCTCCTACAATGAGCAGTTCTTC.